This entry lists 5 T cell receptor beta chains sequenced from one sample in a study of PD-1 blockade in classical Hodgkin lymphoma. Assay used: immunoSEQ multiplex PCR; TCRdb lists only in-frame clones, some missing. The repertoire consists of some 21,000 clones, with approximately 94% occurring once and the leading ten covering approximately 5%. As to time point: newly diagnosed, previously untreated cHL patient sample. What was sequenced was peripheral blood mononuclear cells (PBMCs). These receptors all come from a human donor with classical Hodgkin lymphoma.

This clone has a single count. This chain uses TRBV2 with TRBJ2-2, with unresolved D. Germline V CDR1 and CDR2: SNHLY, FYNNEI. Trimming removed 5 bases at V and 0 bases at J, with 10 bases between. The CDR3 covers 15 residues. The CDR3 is CASSPIRPNTGELFF. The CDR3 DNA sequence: TGTGCCAGCAGTCCAATACGTCCGAACACCGGGGAGCTGTTTTTT.

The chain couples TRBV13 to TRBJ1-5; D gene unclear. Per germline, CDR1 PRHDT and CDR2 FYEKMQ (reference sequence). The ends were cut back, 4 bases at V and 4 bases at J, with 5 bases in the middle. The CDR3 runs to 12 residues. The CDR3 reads CASSSMNQPQHF. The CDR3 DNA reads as TGTGCCAGCAGCTCCATGAATCAGCCCCAGCATTTT.

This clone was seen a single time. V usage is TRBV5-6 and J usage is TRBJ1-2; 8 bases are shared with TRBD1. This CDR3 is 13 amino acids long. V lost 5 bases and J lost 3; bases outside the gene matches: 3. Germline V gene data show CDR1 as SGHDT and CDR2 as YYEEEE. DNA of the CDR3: TGTGCCAGCAGGTCGGGACAGGACTATGGCTACACCTTC. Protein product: CASRSGQDYGYTF.

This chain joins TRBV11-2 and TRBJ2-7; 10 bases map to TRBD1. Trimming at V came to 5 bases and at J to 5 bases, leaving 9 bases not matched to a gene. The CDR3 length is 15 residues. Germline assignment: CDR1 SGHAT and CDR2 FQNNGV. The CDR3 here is CASSQRQGASHEQYF. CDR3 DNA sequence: TGTGCCAGCAGCCAACGACAGGGGGCATCCCACGAGCAGTACTTC.

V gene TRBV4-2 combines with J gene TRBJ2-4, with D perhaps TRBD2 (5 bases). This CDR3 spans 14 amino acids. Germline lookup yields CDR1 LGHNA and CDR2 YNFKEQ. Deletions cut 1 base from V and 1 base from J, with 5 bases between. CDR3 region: CASSQAGAKNIQYF. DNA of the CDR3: TGTGCCAGCAGCCAAGCGGGGGCCAAAAACATTCAGTACTTC.